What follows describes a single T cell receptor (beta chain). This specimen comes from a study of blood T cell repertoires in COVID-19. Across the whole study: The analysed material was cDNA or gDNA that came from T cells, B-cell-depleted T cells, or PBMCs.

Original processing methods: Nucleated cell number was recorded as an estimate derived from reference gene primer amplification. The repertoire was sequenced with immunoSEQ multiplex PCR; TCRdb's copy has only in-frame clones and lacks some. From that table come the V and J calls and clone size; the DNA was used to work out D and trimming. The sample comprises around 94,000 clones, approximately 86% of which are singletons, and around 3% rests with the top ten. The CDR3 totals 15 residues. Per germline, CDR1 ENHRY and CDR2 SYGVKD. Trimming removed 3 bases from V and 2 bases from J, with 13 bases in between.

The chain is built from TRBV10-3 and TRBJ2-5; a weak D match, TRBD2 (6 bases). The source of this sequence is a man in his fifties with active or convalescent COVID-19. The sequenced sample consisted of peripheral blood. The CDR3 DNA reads TGTGCCATCAGTGACCCGGAGGGATTACAAGAGACCCAGTACTTC. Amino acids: CAISDPEGLQETQYF.